These 18 T cell receptor beta chains were sequenced from one sample in a study of long-term antiretroviral therapy in people with HIV. They ran version v3.0 of the immunoSEQ assay at survey level. The repertoire was sequenced with immunoSEQ multiplex PCR; TCRdb's copy has only in-frame clones and lacks some. The table shows roughly 30,000 clones, with 75% to 90% occurring only once. The sequencing used unsorted PBMCs, collected 0.8 years before starting antiretroviral therapy. Every receptor here comes from a man aged 18 to 29 with HIV.

The rearrangement joins TRBV7-3 to TRBJ2-2; 12 bases fit TRBD2. V shed 4 bases and J 6 bases; nucleotides not matched to a gene: 3. This CDR3 has 15 residues. The germline CDR1 and CDR2 sequences are SGHTA and FQGTGA. The DNA for the CDR3 is TGTGCCAGCAGCTCTCGACTAGCGGGGGCCGGGGAGCTGTTTTTT. Its protein is CASSSRLAGAGELFF. The full variable domain, with the rest looked up from reference TRBV7-3 and TRBJ2-2, is GAGVSQTPSNKVTEKGKYVELRCDPISGHTALYWYRQSLGQGPEFLIYFQGTGAADDSGLPNDRFFAVRPEGSVSTLKIQRTERGDSAVYLCASSSRLAGAGELFFGEGSRLTVL.

The CDR3 DNA follows: TGTGCCATCAGGAGGGCTAGCAGCACAGATACGCAGTATTTT. It encodes CAIRRASSTDTQYF. The chain couples TRBV10-3 to TRBJ2-3, with D tentatively TRBD2 (5 bases). V was shortened by 6 bases and J by 0 bases, with 10 bases between the two germline ends. This CDR3 region has 14 residues. Germline CDR1 ENHRY, CDR2 SYGVKD.

This clone was counted between two and nine times. The rearrangement links TRBV9 to TRBJ2-2, with D hard to call. Trimming removed 4 bases at V and 7 bases at J, with 8 bases between. The germline V gene has CDR1 SGDLS and CDR2 YYNGEE. The CDR3 spans 12 residues. CDR3 DNA sequence: TGTGCCAGCAGCCTCGGTAGCGGGGAGCTGTTTTTT. It is translated as CASSLGSGELFF. The variable domain in full, with the rest retrieved from reference TRBV9 and TRBJ2-2, is DSGVTQTPKHLITATGQRVTLRCSPRSGDLSVYWYQQSLDQGLQFLIQYYNGEERAKGNILERFSAQQFPDLHSELNLSSLELGDSALYFCASSLGSGELFFGEGSRLTVL.

The chain uses TRBV6-5 and TRBJ2-1; 10 bases line up with TRBD2. V lost 6 bases and J lost 4; bases outside the gene matches: 6. Germline V lookup: CDR1 MNHEY, CDR2 SVGAGI. The CDR3 is 15 residues long. In DNA, the CDR3 is TGTGCCAGCAGCACTAGCGGGGCTAAATACAATGAGCAGTTCTTC. This codes for CASSTSGAKYNEQFF.

This clone showed up just once. The chain links TRBV13 to TRBJ1-1, with 8 nucleotides matching TRBD1. Trimming removed 7 bases from V and 5 bases from J; junction bases left unmatched: 15. Germline CDR1 is PRHDT and CDR2 is FYEKMQ (reference sequence). This CDR3 is 16 amino acids long. The CDR3 DNA sequence: TGTGCCAGCATCCCTCGGGGGGACAGGTTGTGGACTGAAGCTTTCTTT. Amino acid sequence: CASIPRGDRLWTEAFF.

This chain joins TRBV6-1 and TRBJ1-4; 8 bases align to TRBD1. Trimming removed 10 bases from V and 7 bases from J; junction bases left unmatched: 8. This CDR3 is 13 amino acids long. Germline loops: CDR1 MNHNS, CDR2 SASEGT. CDR3 in DNA: TGTGCCACCAGGGACAGGAGTATTGAAAAACTGTTTTTT. This codes for CATRDRSIEKLFF.

This clone was seen a single time. The rearrangement uses TRBV5-1 and TRBJ1-3; unclear D gene. The CDR3 contains 15 residues. V was clipped by 0 bases and J by 2 bases, with 9 bases between them. The V gene's germline CDR1 is SGHRS and CDR2 YFSETQ. This CDR3 is CASSLEGGAGNTIYF. CDR3 nucleotide sequence: TGCGCCAGCAGCTTGGAGGGCGGCGCTGGAAACACCATATATTTT.

The sample holds a few counts of this clone. The chain carries TRBV4-3 and TRBJ2-2; D unresolved. Trimming stripped 4 bases from V and 5 bases from J, with 11 bases between. The length of the CDR3 is 14 residues. Germline CDR1 is LGHNA and CDR2 is YSLEER. DNA for the CDR3: TGCGCCAGCAGCCGCAAGGAAAGGACCGGGGAGCTGTTTTTT. Protein product: CASSRKERTGELFF.

V and J are TRBV4-1 and TRBJ1-5; D gene unclear. The CDR3 runs to 13 residues. Trimming shortened V by 6 bases and J by 4 bases, and 10 bases separated the two germline ends. Germline loops: CDR1 MGHRA, CDR2 YSYEKL. The CDR3 protein is CASRRNSNQPQHF. The CDR3 DNA reads as TGCGCCAGCAGAAGGAATAGTAATCAGCCCCAGCATTTT.

V usage is TRBV4-3 and J usage is TRBJ1-1; 9 nucleotides align to TRBD1. V shed 3 bases, J shed 5 bases, and the junction held 4 bases outside the gene matches. CDR1 LGHNA and CDR2 YSLEER come from the germline V gene. The CDR3 totals 14 residues. CDR3 bases: TGCGCCAGCAGCCAGGACAGGGGAAGGACTGAAGCTTTCTTT. This gives the protein CASSQDRGRTEAFF.

V gene TRBV19 combines with J gene TRBJ2-4, with D unclear. CDR3 length: 14 amino acids. Trimming took off 9 bases at V and 0 bases at J, with 12 bases between the two ends. Germline-derived CDR1 and CDR2 are LNHDA and SQIVND (reference sequence). CDR3: CASQDRLAKNIQYF. Written as DNA, the CDR3 is TGTGCCAGCCAAGACCGACTAGCCAAAAACATTCAGTACTTC.

The V call is TRBV5-1, the J call TRBJ2-3, with no clear D. This CDR3 spans 14 amino acids. The V end lost 4 bases, the J end lost 4 bases, and 13 bases lay between the germline ends. Germline-derived CDR1 and CDR2 are SGHRS and YFSETQ. CDR3 loop: CASSELISADTQYF. The CDR3 region has the DNA TGCGCCAGCAGCGAACTCATAAGCGCAGATACGCAGTATTTT. Using reference TRBV5-1 and TRBJ2-3 for the parts outside the CDR3, the full variable domain is KAGVTQTPRYLIKTRGQQVTLSCSPISGHRSVSWYQQTPGQGLQFLFEYFSETQRNKGNFPGRFSGRQFSNSRSEMNVSTLELGDSALYLCASSELISADTQYFGPGTRLTVL.

The J gene is TRBJ2-2, the V gene TRBV10-3; maybe TRBD1 (5 bases). The CDR3 sequence is 17 residues long. Trimming cost V 7 bases and J 1 base, with 19 bases left between them. In germline, CDR1 is ENHRY, CDR2 SYGVKD. The CDR3 here is CAITPTGEYKNTGELFF. CDR3 nucleotides: TGTGCCATCACGCCTACAGGAGAATATAAGAACACCGGGGAGCTGTTTTTT.

This rearrangement joins TRBV19 to TRBJ2-2; 13 nucleotides line up with TRBD2. The CDR3 is made up of 16 amino acids. V lost 5 bases to trimming and J lost 2 bases; unmatched junction nucleotides: 2. Germline loops: CDR1 LNHDA, CDR2 SQIVND (reference sequence). CDR3 loop: CASSPGLAGNTGELFF. The CDR3 bases are TGTGCCAGTAGTCCGGGACTAGCGGGAAACACCGGGGAGCTGTTTTTT.

This clone was counted a single time. V is TRBV28 and J is TRBJ2-4, with D unclear. This CDR3 comprises 15 residues. The germline V and J ends were trimmed by 3 bases and 7 bases, with 16 bases remaining between them. The germline gives CDR1 MDHEN, CDR2 SYDVKM. CDR3 protein: CASSLYARDGNIQYF. CDR3 nucleotide sequence: TGTGCCAGCAGTTTGTATGCTAGAGATGGGAACATTCAGTACTTC.

In this sample, this clone turned up once. The chain joins TRBV13 to TRBJ2-2; weak D call: TRBD1 (5 bases). Trimming took off 2 bases at V and 7 bases at J, with 8 bases between the two ends. CDR1 is PRHDT and CDR2 is FYEKMQ in the germline V gene (reference sequence). CDR3 size: 13 residues. The CDR3 reads CASSLTGDGELFF. For the CDR3, the DNA is TGTGCCAGCAGCTTAACAGGCGACGGGGAGCTGTTTTTT.

V gene TRBV5-1 combines with J gene TRBJ2-7; 7 bases are shared with TRBD1. CDR3 size: 14 residues. J lost 3 bases, V lost 4 bases, and 7 bases had no gene match. Germline V CDR1 and CDR2: SGHRS, YFSETQ. The CDR3 bases are TGCGCCAGCAGCCTCTCGACAGGGCTCTACGAGCAGTACTTC. Encoded protein: CASSLSTGLYEQYF.

This chain joins TRBV27 and TRBJ2-3; TRBD1 aligns across 10 bases. Unmatched junction bases numbered 5, after V lost 4 bases and J lost 1 base. The CDR3 covers 16 residues. Germline values: CDR1 MNHEY, CDR2 SMNVEV (reference sequence). In nucleotides, the CDR3 is TGTGCCAGCAGTTCCTGGGACAGGGGAGGCACAGATACGCAGTATTTT. Translating it yields CASSSWDRGGTDTQYF.